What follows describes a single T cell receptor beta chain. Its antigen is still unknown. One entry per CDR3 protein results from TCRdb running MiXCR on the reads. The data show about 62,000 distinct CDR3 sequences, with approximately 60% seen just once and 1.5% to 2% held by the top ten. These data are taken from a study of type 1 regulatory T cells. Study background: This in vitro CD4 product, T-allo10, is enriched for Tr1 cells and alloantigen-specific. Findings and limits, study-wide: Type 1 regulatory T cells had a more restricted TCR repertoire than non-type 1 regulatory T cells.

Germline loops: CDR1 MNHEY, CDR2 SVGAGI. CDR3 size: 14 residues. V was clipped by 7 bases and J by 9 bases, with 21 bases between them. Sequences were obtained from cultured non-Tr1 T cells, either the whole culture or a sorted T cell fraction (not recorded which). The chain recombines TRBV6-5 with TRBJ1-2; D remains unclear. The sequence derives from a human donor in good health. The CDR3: CASTPSSSWDRYTF. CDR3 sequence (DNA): TGTGCCAGCACCCCCTCTTCCTCTTGGGATCGCTACACCTTC.